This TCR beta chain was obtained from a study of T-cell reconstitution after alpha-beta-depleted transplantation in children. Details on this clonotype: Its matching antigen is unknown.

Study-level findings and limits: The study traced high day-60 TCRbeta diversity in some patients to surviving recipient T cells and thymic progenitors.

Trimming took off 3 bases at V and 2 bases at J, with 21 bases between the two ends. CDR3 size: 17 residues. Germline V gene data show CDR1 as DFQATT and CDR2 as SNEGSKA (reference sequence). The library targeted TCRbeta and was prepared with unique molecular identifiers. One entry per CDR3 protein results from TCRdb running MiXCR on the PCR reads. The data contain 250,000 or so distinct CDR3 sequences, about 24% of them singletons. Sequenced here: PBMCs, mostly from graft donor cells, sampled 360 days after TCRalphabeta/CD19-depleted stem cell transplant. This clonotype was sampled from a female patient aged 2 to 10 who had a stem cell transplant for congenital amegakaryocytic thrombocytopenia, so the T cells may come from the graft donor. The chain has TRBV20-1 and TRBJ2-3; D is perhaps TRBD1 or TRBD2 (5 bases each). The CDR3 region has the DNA TGCAGTGCTAGCAAGTTCGGGACCCCATTGCCCACAGATACGCAGTATTTT. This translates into CSASKFGTPLPTDTQYF.